A single sample is the source of the 21 T cell receptor beta chains below, sequenced in a study of blood T cells in healthy people across ages. A second PCR, run for about 6 to 11 cycles, used a sample-barcoded 5' primer plus a J-beta primer mix. TCRdb ran MiXCR on the 5' RACE reads and lists one entry per CDR3 protein. The table records about 1.8 million distinct CDR3 sequences, less than 50% of them present only once. Sequenced input: blood. These receptor sequences come from a woman between 35 and 50 years old in good health.

The table lists this clonotype with a few counts. Here the CDR3 DNA reads TGTGCCAGCCTCCTAGGGGTGCAAGAGACCCAGTACTTC. Encoded protein: CASLLGVQETQYF. This sequence joins TRBV13 and TRBJ2-5; TRBD1 might be the D (5 bases). The ends were cut back, 8 bases at V and 2 bases at J, with 12 bases in the middle. Germline CDR1 and CDR2: PRHDT and FYEKMQ (reference sequence). The CDR3 consists of 13 residues.

The chain links TRBV7-2 to TRBJ1-3; the D gene is possibly TRBD1 (5 bases). The germline V gene has CDR1 SGHTA and CDR2 FQGNSA. V was cut by 5 bases and J by 4 bases, with 21 bases left in between. The CDR3 sequence is 17 residues long. CDR3 protein: CASSPTGGTAGGNTIYF. CDR3 in DNA: TGTGCCAGCAGCCCCACGGGGGGGACGGCTGGAGGAAACACCATATATTTT.

DNA for the CDR3: TGCAGTGCCCATCTCGGACAGGGGAGACAGCCCCAGCATTTT. Amino acids: CSAHLGQGRQPQHF. This chain links TRBV20-1 with TRBJ1-5; 9 nucleotides line up with TRBD1. The CDR3 covers 14 residues. V was pared by 6 bases and J by 7 bases, with 10 bases of the junction left unmatched. CDR1 is DFQATT and CDR2 is SNEGSKA in the germline V gene (reference sequence).

Only a few counts were recorded for this clonotype. The chain links TRBV20-1 to TRBJ2-7, with TRBD1 as a possible D gene (6 bases). The CDR3 spans 14 residues. Germline-derived CDR1 and CDR2 are DFQATT and SNEGSKA (reference sequence). The V end was cut by 4 bases, the J end by 5 bases, with 18 bases between. The CDR3 loop is CSAKAQQGLHEQYF. In DNA form, the CDR3 reads TGCAGTGCTAAAGCCCAACAGGGTTTACACGAGCAGTACTTC.

This clonotype came up a few times. The J gene is TRBJ2-1, the V gene TRBV4-3; TRBD1 matches at 7 bases. V dropped 0 bases and J dropped 3; count of bases not matched to a gene: 11. The CDR3 is made up of 18 amino acids. Germline V lookup: CDR1 LGHNA, CDR2 YSLEER. CDR3: CASSQDLVRDSNYNEQFF. In DNA, the CDR3 is TGCGCCAGCAGCCAAGATCTGGTCCGGGACAGTAACTACAATGAGCAGTTCTTC.

This clonotype has only a few counts. This chain joins TRBV20-1 and TRBJ2-6, with 8 bases matching TRBD1. The V and J ends lost 5 bases and 0 bases, in that order; junction bases with no gene match: 6. CDR3 size: 16 residues. Germline V gene data show CDR1 as DFQATT and CDR2 as SNEGSKA (reference sequence). DNA of the CDR3: TGCAGTGCTGCCTCCGGGACAGGCTCTGGGGCCAACGTCCTGACTTTC. This codes for CSAASGTGSGANVLTF.

This clonotype was observed a handful of times. The chain carries TRBV5-1 and TRBJ2-1, with a tentative D call TRBD2 (6 bases). The V and J ends lost 0 bases and 6 bases respectively, with 10 bases between them. The CDR3 contains 14 residues. CDR1 is SGHRS, CDR2 YFSETQ, per germline. As DNA, the CDR3 is TGCGCCAGCAGCTTGGCCGTGGGGGGCAATGAGCAGTTCTTC. Amino acids: CASSLAVGGNEQFF. The variable domain in full, completed from reference TRBV5-1 and TRBJ2-1, reads KAGVTQTPRYLIKTRGQQVTLSCSPISGHRSVSWYQQTPGQGLQFLFEYFSETQRNKGNFPGRFSGRQFSNSRSEMNVSTLELGDSALYLCASSLAVGGNEQFFGPGTRLTVL.

This clonotype turned up a few times. The chain combines TRBV27 with TRBJ2-1; D ambiguous. Germline V gene lookup returns CDR1 MNHEY and CDR2 SMNVEV (reference sequence). The CDR3 consists of 16 residues. V was cut by 6 bases and J by 0 bases, with 15 bases left in between. CDR3 sequence: CASRPPLARSYNEQFF. The DNA for the CDR3 is TGTGCCAGCAGGCCCCCTCTTGCCCGCTCCTACAATGAGCAGTTCTTC.

V and J are TRBV11-2 and TRBJ2-7; TRBD1 might be the D (5 bases). In germline, CDR1 is SGHAT, CDR2 FQNNGV. This CDR3 comprises 13 residues. V lost 4 bases and J 6 bases, leaving 13 bases between the germline ends. The CDR3 DNA is TGTGCCAGCAGCTCTAAAGCTGGGGCCGAGCAGTACTTC. Its translation is CASSSKAGAEQYF.

This clonotype was picked up many times. This chain connects TRBV12-3 or TRBV12-4 to TRBJ2-5, with D possibly matching TRBD1 (5 bases). V lost 2 bases, J lost 1 base, and 8 bases lay in between. This CDR3 contains 14 residues. In DNA form, the CDR3 reads TGTGCCAGCAGTTTAAGGCAGGGCCAAGAGACCCAGTACTTC. Translated: CASSLRQGQETQYF.

This chain connects TRBV27 to TRBJ2-5; 7 bases align to TRBD1. The germline CDR1 and CDR2 sequences are MNHEY and SMNVEV (reference sequence). J lost 9 bases, V lost 6 bases, and 16 bases had no gene match. There are 15 residues in the CDR3. The CDR3 sequence is CASRGTGTATEAQYF. The DNA of the CDR3 is TGTGCCAGCAGGGGAACTGGGACAGCGACGGAGGCCCAGTACTTC.

This clonotype was detected a few times. This chain joins TRBV6-2 or TRBV6-3 and TRBJ2-4; 7 bases are a match to TRBD1. CDR1 is MNHEY, CDR2 SVGEGT, per germline. Germline trimming cut 6 bases from V and 0 bases from J; bases unmatched to any gene: 5. This CDR3 spans 15 amino acids. CDR3 DNA: TGTGCCAGCAGCTCTACAGGGGAAGCCAAAAACATTCAGTACTTC. Residues: CASSSTGEAKNIQYF.

This chain joins TRBV29-1 and TRBJ2-2; possible D gene TRBD1, 5 bases. Germline assignment: CDR1 SQVTM and CDR2 ANQGSEA. The V end lost 7 bases, the J end lost 5 bases, and 11 bases lay between the germline ends. This CDR3 region has 12 residues. CDR3 residues: CSGTDSTGELFF. The CDR3, as DNA: TGCAGCGGAACTGACAGTACCGGGGAGCTGTTTTTT.

A few counts support this clonotype. The V gene is TRBV10-3, the J gene TRBJ2-1, with unresolved D. CDR1 and CDR2 from the germline V gene are ENHRY and SYGVKD. Trimming pared 0 bases from V and 8 bases from J, leaving 2 bases between. The CDR3 is made up of 11 amino acids. The CDR3: CAISESHEQFF. Written as DNA, the CDR3 is TGTGCCATCAGTGAGTCCCATGAGCAGTTCTTC.

This clonotype has just a few counts. The chain has TRBV4-3 and TRBJ1-4, with TRBD1 matching 8 bases. This CDR3 contains 16 residues. V gave up 0 bases and J gave up 12 bases; unmatched junction bases: 12. Per the germline V gene, CDR1 is LGHNA and CDR2 is YSLEER. CDR3 nucleotide sequence: TGCGCCAGCAGCCAAGATAGAGAAACAGGGGGGATGGAACTGTTTTTT. It encodes CASSQDRETGGMELFF.

The chain couples TRBV20-1 to TRBJ2-5, with D perhaps TRBD1 or TRBD2 (5 bases each). Trimming pared 4 bases from V and 5 bases from J, leaving 14 bases between. Per the germline V gene, CDR1 is DFQATT and CDR2 is SNEGSKA (reference sequence). This CDR3 has 13 residues. The CDR3 DNA sequence: TGCAGTGCTATCAGGGAGTTGGGTGAGACCCAGTACTTC. Its protein product is CSAIRELGETQYF.

The rearrangement uses TRBV12-3 or TRBV12-4 and TRBJ1-2; TRBD1 matches 9 bases. Trimming took 5 bases from V and 4 from J; bases not matched to a gene: 8. This CDR3 is 15 amino acids long. This CDR3 reads CASSGGTGPSYGYTF. The CDR3 DNA reads TGTGCCAGCAGTGGTGGGACAGGGCCTAGCTATGGCTACACCTTC.

J is TRBJ2-3 and V is TRBV6-2 or TRBV6-3; 7 bases line up with TRBD1. With V trimmed by 2 bases and J by 5 bases, 10 bases remained unmatched. The CDR3 sequence is 16 residues long. Germline V gives CDR1 MNHEY, CDR2 SVGEGT. The CDR3 loop is CASSYAVTGFKDTQYF. The CDR3 DNA follows: TGTGCCAGCAGTTACGCCGTGACAGGGTTTAAAGATACGCAGTATTTT.

This clonotype was seen a single time. The chain is built from TRBV7-6 and TRBJ2-1; TRBD2 agrees at 8 bases. V shed 2 bases and J 1 base; nucleotides not matched to a gene: 4. This CDR3 region has 16 residues. CDR1 and CDR2 from the germline V gene are SGHVS and FNYEAQ. In DNA, the CDR3 is TGTGCCAGCAGCTTACTAGCGGGTAGATCCTACAATGAGCAGTTCTTC. Translation: CASSLLAGRSYNEQFF.

The chain links TRBV20-1 to TRBJ1-2; D is undetermined. The V end lost 3 bases, the J end lost 6 bases, and 14 bases lay between the germline ends. CDR3 length: 13 amino acids. The germline CDR1 and CDR2 sequences are DFQATT and SNEGSKA (reference sequence). The CDR3 reads CSASGSTSHGYTF. The CDR3 nucleotides read TGCAGTGCTAGTGGCAGTACGTCTCATGGCTACACCTTC.

This clonotype was seen more than once but under ten times. The chain has TRBV27 and TRBJ2-7; 7 positions match TRBD1. The germline V gene has CDR1 MNHEY and CDR2 SMNVEV (reference sequence). V was clipped by 3 bases and J by 6 bases; unmatched bases: 5. This CDR3 spans 13 amino acids. The CDR3 DNA follows: TGTGCCAGCAGTTTTGGGGACAGCTCCGAGCAGTACTTC. This sequence encodes CASSFGDSSEQYF.